This TCR beta chain was found in a study of blood T cell repertoires in COVID-19. Turning to the study itself: Samples taken during acute and convalescent COVID-19 were collected in the United States, Italy and Spain. PBMCs, B-cell-depleted T cells, or T cells were the source of the cDNA or gDNA that made up the material.

Patients at the Seattle site were enrolled during active infection and followed longitudinally. This clone showed up just once. In the authors' workflow: Using reference gene primer amplification, nucleated cell counts were estimated. Method: immunoSEQ multiplex PCR; TCRdb's copy keeps in-frame clones and lacks some. V, J and clone size are taken as reported in that table, and D and trimming were inferred from the DNA itself. The profile shows about 370,000 clones, 87% of them singletons. The CDR3 is made up of 14 amino acids. V was clipped by 5 bases and J by 4 bases, with 12 bases between them. Germline V CDR1 and CDR2: MNHNY, SVGAGI (reference sequence).

Sequenced input: peripheral blood. The clonotype originates from a woman in her twenties or thirties with COVID-19, enrolled during active disease. The chain employs TRBV6-6 and TRBJ2-1, with unresolved D. CDR3 coding DNA: TGTGCCAGCAGTACTTCAACTATTTACAATGAGCAGTTCTTC. It yields the protein CASSTSTIYNEQFF.